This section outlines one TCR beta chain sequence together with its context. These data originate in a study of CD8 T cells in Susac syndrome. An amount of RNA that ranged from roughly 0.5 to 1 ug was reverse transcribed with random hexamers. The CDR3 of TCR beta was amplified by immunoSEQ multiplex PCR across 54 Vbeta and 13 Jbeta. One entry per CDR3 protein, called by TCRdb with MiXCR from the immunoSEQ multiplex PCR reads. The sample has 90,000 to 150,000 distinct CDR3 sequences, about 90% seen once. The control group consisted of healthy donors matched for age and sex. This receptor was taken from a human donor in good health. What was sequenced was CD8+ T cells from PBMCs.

CDR3 protein: CAWSVTGNIQYF. In DNA form, the CDR3 reads TGTGCCTGGAGTGTGACAGGCAACATTCAGTACTTC. The chain joins TRBV30 to TRBJ2-4, with a possible D match to TRBD1 (6 bases). Trimming left V 0 bases short and J 7 bases short, with 7 bases between. The length of the CDR3 is 12 residues. The germline V gene has CDR1 GTSNPN and CDR2 SVGIG (reference sequence).